This T cell receptor (beta chain) was sequenced in a study of cytomegalovirus exposure and HLA in healthy donors. Study findings and constraints: As a later analysis revealed, most CMV-associated TCR beta chains appeared HLA-restricted. Reportedly, TCR beta sequences accurately predicted HLA-A and HLA-B alleles in most subjects. Sequencing likely caused a cluster of highly shared sequence variants.

The donors (healthy individuals) were bone marrow donors. In the PCR, 60 Vbeta and 13 Jbeta primers were used. The method was immunoSEQ multiplex PCR; TCRdb's version includes in-frame clones alone and lacks a portion of them. The sample includes some 170,000 clones, 81% seen only once; the top ten take roughly an eighth. As concerns this clone: The antigen remains unidentified.

Looked up from germline, CDR1 is SGHDT and CDR2 is YYEEEE. V lost 4 bases to trimming and J lost 3 bases; unmatched junction nucleotides: 5. The CDR3 runs 15 residues. Sequenced: PBMCs. The clonotype originates from a woman in her forties or fifties in good health and CMV-seronegative. V usage is TRBV5-6 and J usage is TRBJ2-5, with TRBD2 matching 11 bases. CDR3 protein: CASSTLAGDEETQYF. The CDR3 coding sequence is TGTGCCAGCAGCACACTAGCGGGAGATGAAGAGACCCAGTACTTC.